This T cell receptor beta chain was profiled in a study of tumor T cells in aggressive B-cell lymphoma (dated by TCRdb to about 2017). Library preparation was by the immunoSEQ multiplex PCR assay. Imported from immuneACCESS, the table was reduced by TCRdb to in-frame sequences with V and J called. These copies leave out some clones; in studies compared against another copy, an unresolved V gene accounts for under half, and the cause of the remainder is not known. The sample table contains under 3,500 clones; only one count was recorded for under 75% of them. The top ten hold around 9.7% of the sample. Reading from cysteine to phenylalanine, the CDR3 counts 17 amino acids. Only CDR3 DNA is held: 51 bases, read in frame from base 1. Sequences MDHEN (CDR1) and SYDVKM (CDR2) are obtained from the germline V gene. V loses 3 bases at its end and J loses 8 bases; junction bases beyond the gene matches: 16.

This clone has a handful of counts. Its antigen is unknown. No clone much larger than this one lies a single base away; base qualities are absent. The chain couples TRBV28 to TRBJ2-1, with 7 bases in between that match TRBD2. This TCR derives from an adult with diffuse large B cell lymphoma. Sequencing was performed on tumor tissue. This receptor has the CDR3 CASSFDFPREARDEQFF. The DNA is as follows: TGTGCCAGCAGTTTCGATTTCCCCCGGGAGGCGAGGGATGAGCAGTTCTTC.